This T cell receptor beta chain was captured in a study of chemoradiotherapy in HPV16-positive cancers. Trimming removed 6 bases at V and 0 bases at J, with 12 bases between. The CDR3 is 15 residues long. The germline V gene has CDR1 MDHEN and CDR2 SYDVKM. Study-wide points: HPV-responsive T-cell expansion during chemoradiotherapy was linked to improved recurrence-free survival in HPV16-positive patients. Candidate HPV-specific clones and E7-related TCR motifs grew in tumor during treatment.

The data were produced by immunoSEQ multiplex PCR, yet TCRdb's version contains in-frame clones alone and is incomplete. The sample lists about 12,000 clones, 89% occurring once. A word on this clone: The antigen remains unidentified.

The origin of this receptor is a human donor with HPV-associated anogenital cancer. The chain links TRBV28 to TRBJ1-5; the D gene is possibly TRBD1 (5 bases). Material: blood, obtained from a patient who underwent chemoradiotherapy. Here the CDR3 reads CASRSQGYSNQPQHF. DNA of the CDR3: TGTGCCAGCAGATCTCAGGGTTATAGCAATCAGCCCCAGCATTTT. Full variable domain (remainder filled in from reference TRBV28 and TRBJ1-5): DVKVTQSSRYLVKRTGEKVFLECVQDMDHENMFWYRQDPGLGLRLIYFSYDVKMKEKGDIPEGYSVSREKKERFSLILESASTNQTSMYLCASRSQGYSNQPQHFGDGTRLSIL.